Listed below are T cell receptor beta chains from one sample, sequenced in a study of T cell responses to AZD1222 COVID-19 vaccine. This table comes from immunoSEQ multiplex PCR, and its TCRdb copy is limited to in-frame clones, with some not included. The sample lists around 130,000 clones, roughly 93% occurring once. This specimen consisted of peripheral blood, obtained on day 0 of AZD1222 vaccination. Receptor source: an adult in good health. CDR3s include the opening cysteine and the closing phenylalanine or tryptophan. Each record gives: J gene, clone size, V gene, D gene, CDR3 protein, CDR3 DNA. D genes are given only for firm matches. Some rows have no size entry. The others give once, few or many, or a class for an expanded clone.

j_call: TRBJ2-6; clone_size: NA; v_call: TRBV3-1/TRBV3-2; d_call: NA; cdr3_aa: CASSQGGSGANVLTF; cdr3_nt: TGTGCCAGCAGCCAAGGAGGCTCTGGGGCCAACGTCCTGACTTTC
j_call: TRBJ1-5; clone_size: NA; v_call: TRBV7-3; d_call: TRBD1; cdr3_aa: CASSLTLAQGAWRSNQPQHF; cdr3_nt: TGTGCCAGCAGCTTAACCCTTGCGCAGGGGGCATGGAGGAGCAATCAGCCCCAGCATTTT
j_call: TRBJ1-1; clone_size: once; v_call: TRBV2; d_call: TRBD1; cdr3_aa: CASRVRQGQGEAFF; cdr3_nt: TGTGCCAGCAGGGTACGACAGGGGCAGGGTGAAGCTTTCTTT
j_call: TRBJ1-2; clone_size: NA; v_call: TRBV3-1/TRBV3-2; d_call: TRBD1; cdr3_aa: CASSQGQGAEGYTF; cdr3_nt: TGTGCCAGCAGCCAAGGACAGGGGGCGGAGGGCTACACCTTC
j_call: TRBJ1-1; clone_size: NA; v_call: TRBV6-5; d_call: TRBD1; cdr3_aa: CASSYSRQGGGTEAFF; cdr3_nt: TGTGCCAGCAGTTACTCAAGACAGGGCGGGGGAACTGAAGCTTTCTTT
j_call: TRBJ2-2; clone_size: NA; v_call: TRBV7-7; d_call: NA; cdr3_aa: CASSLEPTHTGELFF; cdr3_nt: TGTGCTAGCAGCTTGGAACCAACCCACACCGGGGAGCTGTTTTTT
j_call: TRBJ2-1; clone_size: once; v_call: TRBV5-6; d_call: TRBD1; cdr3_aa: CASSLGTGPYNEQFF; cdr3_nt: TGTGCCAGCAGCTTGGGGACAGGGCCTTACAATGAGCAGTTCTTC
j_call: TRBJ2-5; clone_size: NA; v_call: TRBV9; d_call: TRBD2; cdr3_aa: CASSVERCGSGGSGTQYF; cdr3_nt: TGTGCCAGCAGCGTAGAGAGGTGCGGTAGCGGGGGGAGTGGGACCCAGTACTTC
j_call: TRBJ1-6; clone_size: NA; v_call: TRBV11-3; d_call: NA; cdr3_aa: CASSFRTPDSPLHF; cdr3_nt: TGTGCCAGCAGCTTCAGAACCCCTGATTCACCCCTCCACTTT
j_call: TRBJ2-1; clone_size: NA; v_call: TRBV2; d_call: TRBD1; cdr3_aa: CASSETQGPQFF; cdr3_nt: TGTGCCAGCAGTGAAACACAGGGGCCGCAGTTCTTC
j_call: TRBJ1-2; clone_size: NA; v_call: TRBV18; d_call: NA; cdr3_aa: CASSPTSGVRRPF; cdr3_nt: TGTGCCAGCTCACCGACCTCAGGGGTCCGTCGTCCCTTC
j_call: TRBJ2-2; clone_size: once; v_call: TRBV6-1; d_call: NA; cdr3_aa: CASSERVRELFF; cdr3_nt: TGTGCCAGCAGTGAAAGGGTCCGGGAGCTGTTTTTT
j_call: TRBJ2-2; clone_size: few; v_call: TRBV19; d_call: NA; cdr3_aa: CASSIGLSNTGELFF; cdr3_nt: TGTGCCAGTAGTATTGGCCTCTCGAACACCGGGGAGCTGTTTTTT
j_call: TRBJ1-2; clone_size: NA; v_call: TRBV3-1/TRBV3-2; d_call: NA; cdr3_aa: CASSQRGGAYGYTF; cdr3_nt: TGTGCCAGCAGCCAGAGGGGGGGGGCCTATGGCTACACCTTC
j_call: TRBJ1-3; clone_size: NA; v_call: TRBV6-6; d_call: TRBD1; cdr3_aa: CASTGGRNTIYF; cdr3_nt: TGTGCCAGCACAGGGGGCCGAAACACCATATATTTT
j_call: TRBJ1-1; clone_size: NA; v_call: TRBV5-4; d_call: NA; cdr3_aa: CASSYTGTGLPEAFF; cdr3_nt: TGTGCCAGCAGCTATACAGGAACCGGCCTCCCGGAAGCTTTCTTT
j_call: TRBJ1-3; clone_size: once; v_call: TRBV6-5; d_call: NA; cdr3_aa: CASSYGQSSGNTIYF; cdr3_nt: TGTGCCAGCAGTTATGGACAGAGCTCTGGAAACACCATATATTTT
j_call: TRBJ1-2; clone_size: NA; v_call: TRBV27; d_call: NA; cdr3_aa: CASSLGLDYGYTF; cdr3_nt: TGTGCCAGCAGTTTAGGGCTTGACTATGGCTACACCTTC
j_call: TRBJ1-5; clone_size: NA; v_call: TRBV19; d_call: NA; cdr3_aa: CAGGTLRGQPQHF; cdr3_nt: TGTGCCGGAGGGACTCTGAGGGGTCAGCCCCAGCATTTT
j_call: TRBJ1-2; clone_size: NA; v_call: TRBV27; d_call: TRBD1; cdr3_aa: CASSLRGQGYTF; cdr3_nt: TGTGCCAGCAGTTTAAGGGGGCAGGGCTACACCTTC
j_call: TRBJ1-5; clone_size: NA; v_call: TRBV7-9; d_call: NA; cdr3_aa: CASSFTQPQHF; cdr3_nt: TGTGCCAGCAGCTTCACCCAGCCCCAGCATTTT
j_call: TRBJ2-7; clone_size: NA; v_call: TRBV11-2; d_call: NA; cdr3_aa: CASSGPGRPYEQYF; cdr3_nt: TGTGCCAGCAGCGGACCGGGACGGCCCTACGAGCAGTACTTC
j_call: TRBJ2-1; clone_size: NA; v_call: TRBV10-3; d_call: NA; cdr3_aa: CAISELGGLNEQFF; cdr3_nt: TGTGCCATCAGTGAGCTCGGGGGGCTCAATGAGCAGTTCTTC
j_call: TRBJ2-5; clone_size: NA; v_call: TRBV6-2/TRBV6-3; d_call: NA; cdr3_aa: CASSYSYAGETQYF; cdr3_nt: TGTGCCAGCAGTTACTCGTACGCGGGAGAGACCCAGTACTTC